This T cell receptor (beta chain) was sequenced in a study of blood T cell repertoires in COVID-19. Study-level information: COVID-19 samples from acute and convalescent phases originated in the United States, Italy and Spain.

Original handling: From reference gene primer amplification, estimates of nucleated cell counts were derived. Libraries were prepared by immunoSEQ multiplex PCR; TCRdb keeps only in-frame clonotypes and omits some of them. V, J and clone size reflect that table, while D and trimming were determined from the DNA. The sample shows some 230,000 clones, roughly 89% of them seen only once. The CDR3 is 15 residues long. The V segment lost 5 bases and the J segment 2 bases; nucleotides outside the gene matches: 6. Looked up from germline, CDR1 is SNHLY and CDR2 is FYNNEI. The sequence derives from a man aged 30 to 45 who had recovered from COVID-19. Sequenced material: peripheral blood. The chain couples TRBV2 to TRBJ2-3; 8 bases are a match to TRBD2. CDR3 sequence: CASSIRLANTDTQYF. CDR3 coding DNA: TGTGCCAGCAGTATAAGACTAGCGAACACAGATACGCAGTATTTT.